The TCR beta chain under discussion was sequenced for a study of shared clonotypes between healthy human individuals. The germline CDR1 and CDR2 sequences are LNHDA and SQIVND (reference sequence). This CDR3 region has 16 residues. The ends were cut back, 5 bases at V and 4 bases at J, with 17 bases in the middle. General study points: Researchers sampled only blood; tissue repertoires likely differ.

Deep level was the assay's run setting. Only in-frame clones appear in the TCRdb table, and some are missing; sequencing was by immunoSEQ multiplex PCR. The sample has roughly 480,000 clones, approximately 79% seen once. Of note for this clone: Its antigen is unknown.

Every donor was a Caucasian adult from Nashville, Tennessee. Genomic DNA for unsorted samples was obtained from about 90 million PBMCs. The receptor was isolated from a woman in her forties in good health. Some clones in this sample may be carry-over from other donors' samples. V gene TRBV19 combines with J gene TRBJ2-2, with D maybe TRBD2 (5 bases). The specimen sequenced was PBMCs. The CDR3 coding sequence is TGTGCCAGTAGTCGACGGGCTAGCCCTACCACCGGGGAGCTGTTTTTT. This codes for CASSRRASPTTGELFF. The full variable domain, rest sourced from reference TRBV19 and TRBJ2-2, is DGGITQSPKYLFRKEGQNVTLSCEQNLNHDAMYWYRQDPGQGLRLIYYSQIVNDFQKGDIAEGYSVSREKKESFPLTVTSAQKNPTAFYLCASSRRASPTTGELFFGEGSRLTVL.